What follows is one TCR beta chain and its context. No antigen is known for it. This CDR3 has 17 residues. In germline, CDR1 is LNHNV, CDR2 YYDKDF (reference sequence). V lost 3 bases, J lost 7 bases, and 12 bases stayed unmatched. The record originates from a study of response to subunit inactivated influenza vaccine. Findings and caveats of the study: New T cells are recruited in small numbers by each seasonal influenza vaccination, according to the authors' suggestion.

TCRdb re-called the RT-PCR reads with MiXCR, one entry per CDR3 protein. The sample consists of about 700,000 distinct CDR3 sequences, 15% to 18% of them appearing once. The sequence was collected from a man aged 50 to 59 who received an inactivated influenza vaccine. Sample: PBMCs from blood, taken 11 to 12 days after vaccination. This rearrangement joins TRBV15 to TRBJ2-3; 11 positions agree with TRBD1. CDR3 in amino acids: CATSRVPGQGAGYTQYF. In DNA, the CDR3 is TGTGCCACCAGCAGGGTTCCTGGACAGGGGGCAGGGTATACGCAGTATTTT.